These T cell receptor beta chains were read from a single sample in a study of T cell responses to AZD1222 COVID-19 vaccine. This table comes from immunoSEQ multiplex PCR, and its TCRdb copy is limited to in-frame clones, with some not included. Here the sample spans some 110,000 clones, about 90% being singletons. Sequenced here: peripheral blood, sampled on day 0 of AZD1222 vaccination. These receptors were taken from an adult in good health. CDR3s include the opening cysteine and the closing phenylalanine or tryptophan. Each record gives: J gene, V gene, CDR3 length, D gene, clone size, CDR3 protein, CDR3 DNA. A D gene is named only where the DNA matches it firmly. Clone size is stated in some rows and not others, as once, few, many or a class when expanded.

>TRBJ1-2|TRBV7-8|19|NA|NA
CASSLAVLRAGPGGYGYTF
TGTGCCAGCAGCTTAGCGGTCCTACGGGCAGGCCCGGGCGGGTATGGCTACACCTTC
>TRBJ2-7|TRBV19|13|NA|NA
CASSRGISYEQYF
TGTGCCAGTAGTAGGGGGATATCCTACGAGCAGTACTTC
>TRBJ1-5|TRBV19|14|NA|NA
CASAIGQSNQPQHF
TGTGCCAGCGCCATCGGACAGAGCAATCAGCCCCAGCATTTT
>TRBJ1-6|TRBV9|15|TRBD1|NA
CASSRRTGRNSPLHF
TGTGCCAGCAGCCGGAGGACAGGGAGGAATTCACCCCTCCACTTT
>TRBJ1-1|TRBV7-2|12|NA|NA
CASSLENTEAFF
TGTGCCAGCAGCTTAGAGAACACTGAAGCTTTCTTT
>TRBJ1-5|TRBV5-5|14|TRBD1|NA
CASSSGTGIQPQHF
TGTGCCAGCAGCTCCGGGACAGGGATTCAGCCCCAGCATTTT
>TRBJ2-3|TRBV7-3|17|TRBD2|NA
CASSPRTSGTPPDTQYF
TGTGCCAGCAGCCCCCGGACTAGCGGGACCCCCCCAGATACGCAGTATTTT
>TRBJ1-2|TRBV25-1|14|NA|NA
CASRGTGGNYGYTF
TGTGCCAGCAGGGGAACGGGAGGGAACTATGGCTACACCTTC
>TRBJ1-5|TRBV2|14|TRBD1|NA
CATNQGQVVQPQHF
TGTGCCACCAACCAGGGACAGGTCGTTCAGCCCCAGCATTTT
>TRBJ2-1|TRBV11-1|14|TRBD1|NA
CASSAWTGDNEQFF
TGTGCCAGCAGCGCTTGGACAGGCGACAATGAGCAGTTCTTC
>TRBJ2-3|TRBV6-2/TRBV6-3|17|TRBD2|NA
CASSYEGGRTSTDTQYF
TGTGCCAGCAGTTATGAGGGCGGGAGGACGAGCACAGATACGCAGTATTTT
>TRBJ1-5|TRBV6-5|13|NA|NA
CASSRGRNQPQHF
TGTGCCAGCAGTAGAGGTCGGAATCAGCCCCAGCATTTT
>TRBJ2-2|TRBV2|16|TRBD2|NA
CASSPWGEGRAEELFF
TGTGCCAGCAGCCCTTGGGGGGAGGGCCGCGCCGAGGAGCTGTTTTTT
>TRBJ1-1|TRBV19|13|NA|NA
CASSKQGRTEAFF
TGTGCCAGTAGTAAACAGGGACGGACTGAAGCTTTCTTT
>TRBJ1-2|TRBV7-9|14|TRBD1|NA
CASSLPTGSYGYTF
TGTGCCAGCAGCTTACCGACAGGGAGCTATGGCTACACCTTC
>TRBJ2-1|TRBV6-5|15|NA|NA
CASRRGETADNEQFF
TGTGCCAGCAGGCGTGGCGAGACCGCGGACAATGAGCAGTTCTTC
>TRBJ2-7|TRBV27|12|NA|NA
CASSPGLSEQYF
TGTGCCAGCAGCCCTGGACTCAGCGAGCAGTACTTC
>TRBJ2-1|TRBV27|14|TRBD2|NA
CASRGLAGSNEQFF
TGTGCCAGCAGAGGGCTAGCGGGGTCCAATGAGCAGTTCTTC
>TRBJ1-1|TRBV18|12|NA|NA
CASSPNRPEAFF
TGTGCCAGCTCACCAAACCGGCCTGAAGCTTTCTTT
>TRBJ2-5|TRBV5-1|16|TRBD2|NA
CASSSTSFWGRETQYF
TGCGCCAGCAGCTCGACTAGCTTTTGGGGTAGAGAGACCCAGTACTTC
>TRBJ2-5|TRBV11-3|15|TRBD2|NA
CASSLPSGSGETQYF
TGTGCCAGCAGCTTACCTAGCGGGAGTGGTGAGACCCAGTACTTC
>TRBJ2-2|TRBV9|15|NA|NA
CASSVVVGRTGELFF
TGTGCCAGCAGCGTAGTGGTGGGTCGCACCGGGGAGCTGTTTTTT
>TRBJ1-2|TRBV5-1|16|TRBD1|few
CASSLGWTGESHGYTF
TGCGCCAGCAGCTTGGGCTGGACAGGGGAGAGCCATGGCTACACCTTC
>TRBJ1-3|TRBV19|15|NA|NA
CASSIRASSGNTIYF
TGTGCCAGTAGTATAAGGGCCTCCTCTGGAAACACCATATATTTT
>TRBJ1-6|TRBV14|14|NA|NA
CASSRGTANSPLHF
TGTGCCAGCAGCCGCGGGACCGCCAATTCACCCCTCCACTTT
>TRBJ1-1|TRBV2|13|NA|NA
CASTPGRDRLVFF
TGTGCCAGCACTCCCGGGCGGGACCGGCTCGTTTTCTTT